The entry below gives a single T cell receptor (beta chain) sequence along with its context. Its cognate antigen is unknown. Researchers ran the PCR with 60 Vbeta and 13 Jbeta primers. Profiling relied on immunoSEQ multiplex PCR, and the TCRdb table lists in-frame clones only, not all of them. The sample carries 85,000 to 90,000 clones, around 74% recorded once. The CDR3 contains 15 residues. Trimming left V 2 bases short and J 8 bases short, with 16 bases between. In germline, CDR1 is SGHTA, CDR2 FQGNSA. At sampling all donors were nominally healthy, likely with unrecorded immune exposures. The data belong to a study of cytomegalovirus exposure and HLA in healthy donors. Study in general: Clustering assigned about 79% of the roughly 370 genotyped donors to the Caucasian-associated ancestry cluster. General observations from the study: A later analysis found that most CMV-associated TCR beta chains appeared HLA-restricted. HLA alleles were associated with 15,000 to 20,000 TCR beta sequences in a later analysis at 0.05 false discovery rate.

Sequenced input: PBMCs. The sequence was obtained from a man aged 30 to 39 in good health and CMV-seropositive. The chain recombines TRBV7-2 with TRBJ2-1; TRBD1 is a possible D gene (7 bases). Written as DNA, the CDR3 is TGTGCCAGCAGCTTACAGGGGGGTCTTATTCATGAGCAGTTCTTC. Its protein is CASSLQGGLIHEQFF.